A selection of T cell receptor beta chains follows, all from one sample in a study of control samples from healthy donors and cancer patients. Clones were read by immunoSEQ multiplex PCR, and TCRdb kept only the in-frame ones, dropping some. Of more than 75,000 clones listed, around nine tenths were seen once; the top ten hold 5.5%. Sequenced: blood. These receptors originate from a man between 50 and 59 years old in good health. Each CDR3 is given with its conserved first and last residue. The D gene is left open where the match is weak. For some rows the clone size is stated as once, few or many, or as a class when expanded; others skip it.

>NA|TRBJ1-6|TRBV5-4|TRBD1
TGTGCCAGCAGCTTGTACCGGGACAGGGGGAATTCACCCCTCCACTTT
CASSLYRDRGNSPLHF
>NA|TRBJ1-1|TRBV6-6|TRBD1
TGTGCCAGCACCCAGACAGGGATCGCCACTGAAGCTTTCTTT
CASTQTGIATEAFF
>NA|TRBJ1-5|TRBV5-4|NA
TGTGCCAGCAGCGCCCAGGGCCAGCCCCAGCATTTT
CASSAQGQPQHF
>NA|TRBJ1-1|TRBV29-1|NA
TGCAGCGTTGATAAGGGCGAGACTGAAGCTTTCTTT
CSVDKGETEAFF
>NA|TRBJ1-3|TRBV11-2|NA
TGTGCCAGCAGCCTCCCGGGCCATGGAAACACCATATATTTT
CASSLPGHGNTIYF
>NA|TRBJ1-1|TRBV28|NA
TGTGCCAGCAGTTTATCGGACCTAAGTAGGAAGACTGAAGCTTTCTTT
CASSLSDLSRKTEAFF
>once|TRBJ1-1|TRBV5-6|NA
TGTGCCAGCAGCTTGGTAGCGAGAATGAACACTGAAGCTTTCTTT
CASSLVARMNTEAFF
>NA|TRBJ1-6|TRBV7-9|NA
TGTGCCAGCAGCTTAGCCAGAAATAATTCACCCCTCCACTTT
CASSLARNNSPLHF
>NA|TRBJ1-3|TRBV19|NA
TGTGCCAGTAGCTCAGGGAGCACCATATATTTT
CASSSGSTIYF
>medium-sized|TRBJ2-7|TRBV6-5|NA
TGTGCCAGCTCCCAGGTACCCTACGAGCAGTACTTC
CASSQVPYEQYF
>NA|TRBJ2-5|TRBV6-5|NA
TGTGCCAGCAGTCGGTACCAAGAGACCCAGTACTTC
CASSRYQETQYF
>NA|TRBJ2-7|TRBV14|NA
TGTGCCAGCAGGGAGACAGGGAGGGGTCCCGAGCAGTACTTC
CASRETGRGPEQYF
>NA|TRBJ1-4|TRBV5-1|TRBD1
TGCGCCAGCAGCTTACAGGGGATAGGGGAAAAACTGTTTTTT
CASSLQGIGEKLFF
>medium-sized|TRBJ2-2|TRBV15|TRBD1
TGTGCCACGAGCACAGGGGATCACACCGGGGAGCTGTTTTTT
CATSTGDHTGELFF
>NA|TRBJ1-1|TRBV18|NA
TGTGCCAGCTCACCACCTGGGCAGGGAGGGACTGAAGCTTTCTTT
CASSPPGQGGTEAFF
>NA|TRBJ1-5|TRBV30|NA
TGTGCCTGGAGTGCTTATGGCAATCAGCCCCAGCATTTT
CAWSAYGNQPQHF
>NA|TRBJ1-2|TRBV6-2/TRBV6-3|TRBD1
TGTGCCAGCAGTATAGGACAGGGGAGCTATGGCTACACCTTC
CASSIGQGSYGYTF
>NA|TRBJ1-5|TRBV3-1/TRBV3-2|TRBD1
TGTGCCAGCAGCCTTGGGACAGGGAGGACCAATCAGCCCCAGCATTTT
CASSLGTGRTNQPQHF